The clone carrying this TCR beta chain was counted many times. Antigen specificity is unknown. Whole blood that had not been fractionated was the source of extracted total RNA. Authors' analysis steps: Sequenced samples showed a median of approximately 96,000 TCRs each, with counts running from around 25,000 to 690,000. TCRdb used MiXCR to reprocess the 5' RACE reads, holding one entry per CDR3 protein. Here the V and J calls rest on TCRdb's processing, not on the authors' analysis. The sample has over 70,000 distinct CDR3 sequences; approximately 15% are singletons. Germline CDR1 is SEHNR and CDR2 is FQNEAQ (reference sequence). After removal of 4 bases from V and 7 bases from J, the junction contained 0 bases not matched to a gene. CDR3 length: 11 residues. The entry originates in a study of human T cells and chemical hapten exposure. Findings of the study overall: With regard to DPC sensitization, TCRs above 1 in 1000 frequency did not change.

The TCR was taken from a female donor in good health. V usage is TRBV7-9 and J usage is TRBJ1-1; 7 nucleotides match TRBD1. This CDR3 reads CASSSGGEAFF. In DNA form, the CDR3 reads TGTGCCAGCAGCTCAGGGGGTGAAGCTTTCTTT. The variable domain in full, with the rest retrieved from reference TRBV7-9 and TRBJ1-1, is DTGVSQNPRHKITKRGQNVTFRCDPISEHNRLYWYRQTLGQGPEFLTYFQNEAQLEKSRLLSDRFSAERPKGSFSTLEIQRTEQGDSAMYLCASSSGGEAFFGQGTRLTVV.